The 12 T cell receptor beta chains below were found in one sample sequenced in a study of blood T cell repertoires in COVID-19. Profiling relied on immunoSEQ multiplex PCR, and the TCRdb table lists in-frame clones only, not all of them. The top ten clones hold 20% to 30% of a sample with about 130,000 clones, 65% to 90% of them seen once. The sample comprised peripheral blood. The receptors come from an elderly woman with acute or convalescent COVID-19.

V is TRBV5-4 and J is TRBJ1-2; 7 bases align to TRBD1. The CDR3 extends over 16 amino acids. Looked up from germline, CDR1 is SGHNT and CDR2 is YYREEE (reference sequence). V lost 0 bases to trimming and J lost 2 bases; unmatched junction nucleotides: 7. CDR3 coding DNA: TGTGCCAGCAGCTTGGCAGGGGGGACCGCGAACTATGGCTACACCTTC. This translates into CASSLAGGTANYGYTF.

The J gene is TRBJ2-3, the V gene TRBV4-2; weak D call: TRBD1 (6 bases). This CDR3 spans 16 amino acids. Germline V gene lookup returns CDR1 LGHNA and CDR2 YNFKEQ. V lost 1 base and J lost 5, with 16 bases in between. CDR3 amino acids: CASSQGQAGVEDTQYF. In DNA form, the CDR3 reads TGTGCCAGCAGCCAAGGGCAGGCAGGGGTGGAAGATACGCAGTATTTT.

The gene calls are TRBV6-5 and TRBJ1-2; D unresolved. Trimming removed 3 bases at V and 6 bases at J, with 11 bases between. Per germline, CDR1 MNHEY and CDR2 SVGAGI. The CDR3 runs 13 residues. CDR3 in amino acids: CASSYDGWDGYTF. The CDR3 DNA reads TGTGCCAGCAGTTATGACGGGTGGGATGGCTACACCTTC.

This chain joins TRBV19 and TRBJ2-2, with TRBD1 matching 8 bases. CDR1 and CDR2 from the germline V gene are LNHDA and SQIVND (reference sequence). Losses at the gene ends were 4 bases for V and 6 bases for J; bases not matched to a gene: 10. The CDR3 covers 16 residues. The CDR3 here is CASSSPATGAPGELFF. The CDR3 nucleotides are TGTGCCAGTAGTAGCCCGGCGACAGGGGCACCCGGGGAGCTGTTTTTT. The full variable domain, in which reference TRBV19 and TRBJ2-2 provide the parts outside the CDR3, is DGGITQSPKYLFRKEGQNVTLSCEQNLNHDAMYWYRQDPGQGLRLIYYSQIVNDFQKGDIAEGYSVSREKKESFPLTVTSAQKNPTAFYLCASSSPATGAPGELFFGEGSRLTVL.

The chain carries TRBV5-1 and TRBJ1-5, with 7 bases matching TRBD1. CDR3 length equals 16 residues. Germline lookup yields CDR1 SGHRS and CDR2 YFSETQ. J lost 0 bases, V lost 4 bases, and 7 bases had no gene match. The chain's CDR3 is CASSPGTDYSNQPQHF. The CDR3 nucleotides read TGCGCCAGCAGCCCCGGGACAGACTATAGCAATCAGCCCCAGCATTTT.

V and J are TRBV4-2 and TRBJ1-1; the D is unclear. CDR3 size: 16 residues. CDR1 and CDR2 from the germline V gene are LGHNA and YNFKEQ. Trimming removed 4 bases from V and 3 bases from J, with 18 bases in between. The CDR3 reads CASSPADGGSYTEAFF. The CDR3 DNA is TGTGCCAGCAGCCCTGCGGACGGAGGCTCTTACACTGAAGCTTTCTTT.

The chain joins TRBV7-3 to TRBJ1-2; 10 bases are a match to TRBD1. Germline V gene sequence: CDR1 SGHTA, CDR2 FQGTGA. This CDR3 is 15 amino acids long. Trimming at V came to 5 bases and at J to 8 bases, leaving 11 bases not matched to a gene. The chain's CDR3 is CASSLSHGTGVGYTF. In DNA form, the CDR3 reads TGTGCCAGCAGCCTATCCCACGGGACAGGGGTCGGCTACACCTTC.

The CDR3, as DNA: TGTGCCAGCAGCTTAGGTCTAGCGCCACAAGAGACCCAGTACTTC. It yields the protein CASSLGLAPQETQYF. The chain recombines TRBV7-2 with TRBJ2-5; D may be TRBD2 (6 bases). V lost 1 base and J lost 2, with 11 bases in between. CDR3 length: 15 residues. The germline CDR1 and CDR2 sequences are SGHTA and FQGNSA.

This rearrangement joins TRBV18 to TRBJ1-3; 7 nucleotides match TRBD1. Trimming cost V 0 bases and J 4 bases; bases outside gene matches: 3. This CDR3 comprises 15 residues. Germline CDR1 KGHSH, CDR2 LQKENI. CDR3 region: CASSPPTGQGNTIYF. CDR3 coding DNA: TGTGCCAGCTCACCACCCACGGGACAGGGAAACACCATATATTTT.

The chain recombines TRBV7-7 with TRBJ2-3; D remains unclear. The CDR3 spans 14 residues. Germline CDR1 SSHAT, CDR2 FNYEAQ (reference sequence). V was clipped by 6 bases and J by 1 base, with 11 bases between them. CDR3 region: CASSKQPGTDTQYF. CDR3 nucleotide sequence: TGTGCCAGCAGTAAACAACCTGGCACAGATACGCAGTATTTT.

The rearrangement joins TRBV28 to TRBJ1-5; TRBD1 matches 8 bases. CDR1 is MDHEN and CDR2 is SYDVKM in the germline V gene. Trimming cost V 5 bases and J 9 bases; bases outside gene matches: 24. This CDR3 region has 19 residues. The DNA of the CDR3 is TGTGCCAGCAGTCCCCTACCCCTTCAGGGGGCGAAGCTATCACGGCCCCAGCATTTT. Protein sequence: CASSPLPLQGAKLSRPQHF.

The V gene is TRBV7-2, the J gene TRBJ2-3, with a weak D call TRBD1 (5 bases). V lost 6 bases and J lost 1, with 17 bases in between. The CDR3 is made up of 16 amino acids. Germline CDR1 reads SGHTA; CDR2 reads FQGNSA. CDR3 DNA: TGTGCCAGCAGTCGCGAGACTGGCAGGGGCACAGATACGCAGTATTTT. Encoded protein: CASSRETGRGTDTQYF.